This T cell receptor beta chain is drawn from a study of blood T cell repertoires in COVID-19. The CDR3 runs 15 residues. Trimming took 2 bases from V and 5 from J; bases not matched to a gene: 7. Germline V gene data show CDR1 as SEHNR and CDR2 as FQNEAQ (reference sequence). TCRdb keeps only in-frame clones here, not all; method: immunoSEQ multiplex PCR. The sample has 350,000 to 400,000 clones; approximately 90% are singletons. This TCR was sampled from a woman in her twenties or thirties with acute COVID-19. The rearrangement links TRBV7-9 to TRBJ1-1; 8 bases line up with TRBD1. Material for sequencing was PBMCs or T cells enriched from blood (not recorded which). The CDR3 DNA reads TGTGCCAGCAGCTTAATAGAGACAGGGGAGACTGAAGCTTTCTTT. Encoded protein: CASSLIETGETEAFF.